Listed here are 22 T cell receptor beta chains from one sample, sequenced in a study of Tregs in tolerant kidney transplant recipients. Data came from immunoSEQ multiplex PCR; TCRdb stores just in-frame clones and leaves some out. The table lists tens of thousands of clones, with under 9% in the top ten. Specimen: CD8+ T cells from blood, collected before the transplant. The receptor set was obtained from a human donor who received a combined kidney and bone marrow transplant.

Points on this clone: The read terminates 3 residues ahead of where the CDR3 ends, so the germline J gene completes it. This chain uses TRBV2 with TRBJ2-3, with 10 bases aligning to TRBD2. Germline V gene sequence: CDR1 SNHLY, CDR2 FYNNEI. The CDR3 extends over 16 amino acids. Unmatched junction bases numbered 10, after V lost 6 bases and J lost 4 bases. CDR3 DNA (partial): TGTGCCAGCAGCCCTTTTGGACTAGCGGAATCAGATACG. Translated, it gives CASSPFGLAESDT. The complete CDR3 reads CASSPFGLAESDTQYF.

About this clone itself: Coverage ceases 3 residues before the CDR3 finishes, and the germline J gene fills in the end. The chain joins TRBV19 to TRBJ1-5, with 10 bases that match TRBD1. The CDR3 runs 12 residues. J lost 5 bases, V lost 8 bases, and 0 bases had no gene match. Germline CDR1 is LNHDA and CDR2 is SQIVND (reference sequence). This CDR3 reads CASGTGDQPQHF. The CDR3 bases that were read are TGTGCCAGTGGGACAGGGGATCAGCCC.

Comment on this clone: The sequenced fragment ends 3 residues before the CDR3 boundary, so the rest is inferred from the germline J gene. V is TRBV20-1 and J is TRBJ1-1; D ambiguous. This CDR3 is 13 amino acids long. V lost 3 bases to trimming and J lost 2 bases, with 10 bases between them. From germline, CDR1 is DFQATT and CDR2 SNEGSKA (reference sequence). The sequenced part of the CDR3 DNA is TGCAGTGCTAGTGCTGGGCTTAACACTGAA. It codes for CSASAGLNTE. The whole CDR3 reads CSASAGLNTEAFF.

Notes on this clone: The read is 3 residues too short to cover the CDR3 end, so that end is filled in from the germline J gene. This rearrangement joins TRBV5-6 to TRBJ1-2; weak D call: TRBD1 (5 bases). V was clipped by 2 bases and J by 4 bases, with 9 bases between them. The CDR3 runs to 13 residues. CDR1 SGHDT and CDR2 YYEEEE come from the germline V gene. The DNA read from the CDR3 is TGTGCCAGCAGCTTAAGGGGTTTCTATGGC. Its protein is CASSLRGFYG. The full CDR3 sequence reads CASSLRGFYGYTF.

A word on this clone: The CDR3 end falls 3 residues outside the read, so it is completed with the germline J gene. V gene TRBV11-3 combines with J gene TRBJ1-1; tentative D call: TRBD1 (5 bases). The V end was cut by 2 bases, the J end by 4 bases, with 11 bases between. Germline CDR1 and CDR2: SGHNT and YENEEA. The CDR3 totals 14 residues. This CDR3 is CASSLRGGGTEAFF. The sequenced part of the CDR3 DNA is TGTGCCAGCAGCTTAAGGGGTGGTGGCACTGAA.

In regard to this clone: The read gets to within 3 residues of the CDR3 end, and the germline J gene fills in the rest. The chain has TRBV5-6 and TRBJ2-6; D call uncertain. Germline assignment: CDR1 SGHDT and CDR2 YYEEEE. The CDR3 is made up of 14 amino acids. V lost 5 bases, J lost 1 base, and 7 bases lay in between. The CDR3 reads CASRTGSGANVLTF. The CDR3 bases that were read are TGTGCCAGCAGGACCGGGTCTGGGGCCAACGTC.

CDR3: CASSPALGGTEAFF. The DNA read from the CDR3 is TGTGCCAGCAGCCCCGCGTTAGGGGGCACTGAA. The gene calls are TRBV7-9 and TRBJ1-1, with D perhaps TRBD1 (6 bases). The CDR3 end is not reached by the read, which stops 3 residues before it; the germline J gene fills it in. With 5 bases removed from V and 4 bases from J, the gap between germline ends came to 14 bases. This CDR3 contains 14 residues. CDR1 is SEHNR, CDR2 FQNEAQ, per germline (reference sequence).

Comments on this clone: The missing CDR3 end, 3 residues past where the read stops, is filled in from the germline J gene. The J gene is TRBJ1-1, the V gene TRBV7-9; 7 bases line up with TRBD1. CDR1 is SEHNR and CDR2 is FQNEAQ in the germline V gene (reference sequence). This CDR3 region has 13 residues. The V segment lost 5 bases and the J segment 6 bases; nucleotides outside the gene matches: 6. The CDR3 DNA, read in part, is TGTGCCAGCAGCGCCCAGGGGGGACCTGAA. Its protein product is CASSAQGGPE. The full CDR3 sequence reads CASSAQGGPEAFF. The whole variable domain, remainder taken from reference TRBV7-9 and TRBJ1-1, is DTGVSQNPRHKITKRGQNVTFRCDPISEHNRLYWYRQTLGQGPEFLTYFQNEAQLEKSRLLSDRFSAERPKGSFSTLEIQRTEQGDSAMYLCASSAQGGPEAFFGQGTRLTVV.

As concerns this clone: Read sequence stops 3 residues before the CDR3 end, and the germline J gene provides the missing end. The chain employs TRBV6-2 or TRBV6-3 and TRBJ1-1; D is unresolved. The CDR3 consists of 12 residues. The germline gives CDR1 MNHEY, CDR2 SVGEGT. This CDR3 reads CASSPGLYEAFF. The CDR3 bases that were read are TGTGCCAGCAGTCCTGGACTGTACGAA.

The CDR3 sequence: CSARRVDRTGFENTEAFF. The CDR3 bases that were read are TGCAGTGCCAGAAGGGTCGATCGGACAGGGTTCGAGAACACTGAA. The chain links TRBV20-1 to TRBJ1-1, with TRBD1 matching over 8 bases. The read stops 3 residues short of the end of the CDR3; the missing end is completed from the germline J gene. Germline V lookup: CDR1 DFQATT, CDR2 SNEGSKA (reference sequence). V dropped 6 bases and J dropped 1; count of bases not matched to a gene: 19. This CDR3 comprises 18 residues.

CDR3 in amino acids: CASSPPGQGYNEQFF. The covered CDR3 bases are TGTGCCAGCAGTCCCCCGGGACAGGGTTACAATGAG. J is TRBJ2-1 and V is TRBV7-9, with TRBD1 matching over 9 bases. The CDR3 is cut off 3 residues early in the read; its end comes from the germline J gene. From germline, CDR1 is SEHNR and CDR2 FQNEAQ (reference sequence). This CDR3 contains 15 residues. Unmatched junction bases numbered 7, after V lost 6 bases and J lost 4 bases.

Comments on this clone: The read is 3 residues too short to cover the CDR3 end, so that end is filled in from the germline J gene. The chain couples TRBV6-2 or TRBV6-3 to TRBJ2-5, with 7 positions matching TRBD2. The CDR3 spans 14 residues. With V trimmed by 5 bases and J by 2 bases, 5 bases remained unmatched. CDR1 and CDR2 from the germline V gene are MNHEY and SVGEGT. The part of the CDR3 DNA that was read is TGTGCCAGCAGTGGCCGGGGAGGGCAAGAGACC. Translation gives CASSGRGGQET. The whole CDR3 region reads CASSGRGGQETQYF.

A remark on this clone: The missing CDR3 end, 3 residues past where the read stops, is filled in from the germline J gene. This chain uses TRBV6-2 or TRBV6-3 with TRBJ2-3; maybe TRBD2 (6 bases). Trimming left V 3 bases short and J 6 bases short, with 16 bases between. The CDR3 runs to 15 residues. Germline-derived CDR1 and CDR2 are MNHEY and SVGEGT. The CDR3 sequence: CASSYNPPGGDTQYF. CDR3 bases read: TGTGCCAGCAGTTATAACCCCCCCGGGGGTGATACG.

Remarks on this clone: The read falls 3 residues short of the CDR3 end, and the missing part is taken from the germline J gene. The V call is TRBV6-2 or TRBV6-3, the J call TRBJ2-7, with D possibly matching TRBD1 (5 bases). Looked up from germline, CDR1 is MNHEY and CDR2 is SVGEGT. Trimming stripped 4 bases from V and 5 bases from J, with 24 bases between. This CDR3 region has 17 residues. This chain's CDR3 is CASSSLTSGAAVHEQYF. CDR3 DNA, as far as it was read: TGTGCCAGCAGTTCCCTCACCAGTGGGGCGGCCGTCCACGAG.

As regards this clone: The sequenced fragment ends 3 residues before the CDR3 boundary, so the rest is inferred from the germline J gene. The V and J genes are TRBV5-1 and TRBJ2-1; D might be TRBD2 (5 bases). The germline V gene encodes CDR1 SGHRS and CDR2 YFSETQ. CDR3 length: 14 residues. Trimming stripped 2 bases from V and 6 bases from J, with 12 bases between. This CDR3 is CASSLGGSGNEQFF. The CDR3 bases that were read are TGCGCCAGCAGCTTAGGCGGGTCGGGCAATGAG.

Concerning this clone: Read data end 3 residues before the CDR3 end; the end is taken from the germline J gene. This rearrangement joins TRBV2 to TRBJ2-2; 8 nucleotides line up with TRBD2. With 8 bases clipped from V and 4 bases from J, the junction kept 9 bases outside the gene matches. The CDR3 is made up of 15 amino acids. The germline CDR1 and CDR2 sequences are SNHLY and FYNNEI. The CDR3 DNA, read in part, is TGTGCCAGCCGTGCGGGGGGACCTGGCACCGGGGAG. Amino acid sequence: CASRAGGPGTGE. The whole CDR3 reads CASRAGGPGTGELFF.

As regards this clone: The missing CDR3 end, 3 residues past where the read stops, is filled in from the germline J gene. The V call is TRBV19, the J call TRBJ1-1; unclear D gene. Germline V CDR1 and CDR2: LNHDA, SQIVND (reference sequence). This CDR3 has 13 amino acids. The ends were cut back, 2 bases at V and 0 bases at J, with 4 bases in the middle. CDR3 bases read: TGTGCCAGTAGTATATCCATGAACACTGAA. As protein: CASSISMNTE. The whole CDR3 is CASSISMNTEAFF. The whole variable domain, filled in from reference TRBV19 and TRBJ1-1, reads DGGITQSPKYLFRKEGQNVTLSCEQNLNHDAMYWYRQDPGQGLRLIYYSQIVNDFQKGDIAEGYSVSREKKESFPLTVTSAQKNPTAFYLCASSISMNTEAFFGQGTRLTVV.

In regard to this clone: The read ends 3 residues shy of where the CDR3 ends; the end is completed using the germline J gene. The chain combines TRBV7-9 with TRBJ2-5; the match to TRBD2 covers 7 bases. The CDR3 consists of 15 residues. From germline, CDR1 is SEHNR and CDR2 FQNEAQ (reference sequence). J gave up 5 bases and V 2 bases, and 8 bases lay outside the gene matches. CDR3 bases read: TGTGCCAGCAGCTTACTCCAGCGGGGAGGCGAGACC. As protein: CASSLLQRGGET. The CDR3 in its entirety is CASSLLQRGGETQYF.

A remark on this clone: The sequence runs out 3 residues before the end of the CDR3; the remainder is reconstructed from the germline J gene. This chain joins TRBV7-7 and TRBJ2-1, with D possibly TRBD2 on 6 matching bases. This CDR3 is built from 16 residues. V lost 4 bases to trimming and J lost 0 bases, with 13 bases between them. Germline lookup yields CDR1 SSHAT and CDR2 FNYEAQ (reference sequence). The part of the CDR3 DNA that was read is TGTGCCAGCAGCTCGGGGGTGGGGGTCTCCTACAATGAG. It yields the protein CASSSGVGVSYNE. The entire CDR3 is CASSSGVGVSYNEQFF.

On this clone: The CDR3 goes on 3 residues after the read ends, and that part is filled in from the germline J gene. The chain couples TRBV2 to TRBJ1-1, with TRBD1 matching 8 bases. The trim removed 9 bases at V and 3 bases at J, leaving 6 bases unmatched. The CDR3 contains 13 residues. Germline CDR1 and CDR2: SNHLY and FYNNEI. The part of the CDR3 DNA that was read is TGTGCCAGTACAGGGGGTAGGGACACTGAA. Protein: CASTGGRDTE. The entire CDR3 protein is CASTGGRDTEAFF. Looking up the rest from reference TRBV2 and TRBJ1-1 gives the full variable domain: EPEVTQTPSHQVTQMGQEVILRCVPISNHLYFYWYRQILGQKVEFLVSFYNNEISEKSEIFDDQFSVERPDGSNFTLKIRSTKLEDSAMYFCASTGGRDTEAFFGQGTRLTVV.

Of note for this clone: The CDR3 goes on 3 residues after the read ends, and that part is filled in from the germline J gene. This chain uses TRBV7-9 with TRBJ1-4; 7 bases agree with TRBD1. This CDR3 has 14 residues. V lost 7 bases and J lost 7; bases outside the gene matches: 9. Germline V gene sequence: CDR1 SEHNR, CDR2 FQNEAQ (reference sequence). CDR3 protein: CASIDTGDVEKLFF. The DNA read from the CDR3 is TGTGCCAGCATCGATACAGGGGATGTTGAAAAA. Based on the CDR3 plus reference TRBV7-9 and TRBJ1-4, the full variable domain is DTGVSQNPRHKITKRGQNVTFRCDPISEHNRLYWYRQTLGQGPEFLTYFQNEAQLEKSRLLSDRFSAERPKGSFSTLEIQRTEQGDSAMYLCASIDTGDVEKLFFGSGTQLSVL.

As to this clone: Read coverage stops 3 residues before the CDR3 terminus; the germline J gene supplies the remainder. The chain recombines TRBV6-4 with TRBJ1-2; D gene uncertain. Trimming pared 2 bases from V and 7 bases from J, leaving 14 bases between. The CDR3 loop spans 14 amino acids. Per the germline V gene, CDR1 is MRHNA and CDR2 is SNTAGT. The chain's CDR3 is CASSDGVSGGGYTF. The DNA read from the CDR3 is TGTGCCAGCAGTGACGGTGTCAGCGGAGGTGGC.